Sequencing of this T cell receptor beta chain was carried out in a study of beta chain features in type 1 diabetes. About the research overall: Cell yields, gender and age were similar in healthy donors and patients. Study observations and caveats: VDJ junctions from patients with type 1 diabetes contained fewer insertions and more deletions. Shorter TCRB CDR3s, moderately but significantly so, marked every one of the four CD4+ subsets in Type 1 diabetes patients.

Expressed TCRB transcripts were sequenced because the isolated RNA had all been reverse transcribed beforehand. The method was immunoSEQ multiplex PCR; TCRdb's version includes in-frame clones alone and lacks a portion of them. The profile shows 300,000 or so clones, roughly 14% of them singletons. This clone came up a few times. Its specificity is not known. A single heparinised blood sample, averaging around 120 mL, was obtained per donor. Germline CDR1 reads LNHDA; CDR2 reads SQIVND (reference sequence). The CDR3 runs 16 residues. The V segment lost 1 base and the J segment 1 base; nucleotides outside the gene matches: 4.

The sequencing input was naive CD4+ T cells from blood. The chain employs TRBV19 and TRBJ2-1, with TRBD2 matching over 7 bases. The TCR sequence derives from a woman aged 18-35 years with type 1 diabetes. The CDR3 bases are TGTGCCAGTAGTATAGTGGGCGGGAGTTCCTACAATGAGCAGTTCTTC. Protein: CASSIVGGSSYNEQFF. Filled out from reference TRBV19 and TRBJ2-1, the complete variable domain reads DGGITQSPKYLFRKEGQNVTLSCEQNLNHDAMYWYRQDPGQGLRLIYYSQIVNDFQKGDIAEGYSVSREKKESFPLTVTSAQKNPTAFYLCASSIVGGSSYNEQFFGPGTRLTVL.